This entry describes one TCR beta chain. Its target is not known. TCRdb fed the reads into MiXCR, producing one record per CDR3 protein. Altogether about 24,000 distinct CDR3 sequences are present, roughly two thirds being singletons, with the ten largest covering 14%. This specimen belongs to a study of type 1 regulatory T cells. Germline CDR1 is MGHRA and CDR2 is YSYEKL. This CDR3 is 15 amino acids long. Deletions cut 4 bases from V and 1 base from J, with 14 bases between. The sequence was collected from a human donor in good health. The rearrangement joins TRBV4-1 to TRBJ2-7; D tentatively reads TRBD1 or TRBD2 (5 bases each). Material: cultured T cells, either the whole culture or a sorted T cell fraction (not recorded which). Subset noted: Tr1-enriched cell product generated in vitro against host alloantigens. The CDR3 DNA reads TGCGCCAGCAGCCTAACCGGGACGGTGTCCTACGAGCAGTACTTC. This translates into CASSLTGTVSYEQYF.